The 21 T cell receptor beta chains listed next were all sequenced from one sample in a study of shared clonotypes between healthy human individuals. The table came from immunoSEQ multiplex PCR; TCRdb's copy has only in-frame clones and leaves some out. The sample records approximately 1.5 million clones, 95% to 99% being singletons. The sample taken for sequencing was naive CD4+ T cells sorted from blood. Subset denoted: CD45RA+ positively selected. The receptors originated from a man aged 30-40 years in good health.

The chain's CDR3 is CAIRFAEASSYEQYF. DNA for the CDR3: TGTGCCATCAGGTTCGCGGAGGCCTCCTCCTACGAGCAGTACTTC. The chain couples TRBV10-3 to TRBJ2-7, with TRBD2 as a possible D gene (5 bases). This CDR3 spans 15 amino acids. Germline CDR1 is ENHRY and CDR2 is SYGVKD. V lost 6 bases to trimming and J lost 0 bases, with 15 bases between them.

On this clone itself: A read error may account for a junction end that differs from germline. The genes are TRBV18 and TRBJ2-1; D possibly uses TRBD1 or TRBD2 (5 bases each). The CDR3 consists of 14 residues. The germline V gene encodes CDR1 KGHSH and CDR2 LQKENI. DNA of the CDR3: TGTGCCAACTCACCAGGGAGCAGACACGGTGAGCAGTTCTTC. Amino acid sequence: CANSPGSRHGEQFF.

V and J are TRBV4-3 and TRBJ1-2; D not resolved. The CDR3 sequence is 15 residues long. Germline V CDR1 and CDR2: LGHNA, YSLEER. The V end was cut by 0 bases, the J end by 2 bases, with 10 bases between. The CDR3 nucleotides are TGCGCCAGCAGCCAAGATCGCCAGGTGAACTATGGCTACACCTTC. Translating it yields CASSQDRQVNYGYTF.

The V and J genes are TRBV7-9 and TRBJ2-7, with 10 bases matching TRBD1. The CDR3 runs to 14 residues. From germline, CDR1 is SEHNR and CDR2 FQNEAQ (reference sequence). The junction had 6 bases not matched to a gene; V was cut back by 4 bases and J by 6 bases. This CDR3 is CASSSGTGVGEQYF. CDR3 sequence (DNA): TGTGCCAGCAGCTCCGGGACAGGGGTTGGCGAGCAGTACTTC.

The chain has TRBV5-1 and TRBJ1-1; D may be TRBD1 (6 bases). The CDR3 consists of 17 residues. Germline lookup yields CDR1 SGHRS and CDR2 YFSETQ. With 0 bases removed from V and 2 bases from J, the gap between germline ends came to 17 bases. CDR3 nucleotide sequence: TGCGCCAGCAGCTTGGCCGGGCAGGGGAGGATTAACACTGAAGCTTTCTTT. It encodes CASSLAGQGRINTEAFF. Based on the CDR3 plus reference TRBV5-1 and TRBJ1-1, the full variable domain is KAGVTQTPRYLIKTRGQQVTLSCSPISGHRSVSWYQQTPGQGLQFLFEYFSETQRNKGNFPGRFSGRQFSNSRSEMNVSTLELGDSALYLCASSLAGQGRINTEAFFGQGTRLTVV.

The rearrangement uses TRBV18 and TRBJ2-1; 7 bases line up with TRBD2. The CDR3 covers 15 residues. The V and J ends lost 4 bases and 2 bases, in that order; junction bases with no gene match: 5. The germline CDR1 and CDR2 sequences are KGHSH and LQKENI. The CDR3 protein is CASSRLAAPYNEQFF. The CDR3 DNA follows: TGTGCCAGCTCACGACTAGCTGCACCCTACAATGAGCAGTTCTTC. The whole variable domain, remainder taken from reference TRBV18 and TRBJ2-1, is NAGVMQNPRHLVRRRGQEARLRCSPMKGHSHVYWYRQLPEEGLKFMVYLQKENIIDESGMPKERFSAEFPKEGPSILRIQQVVRGDSAAYFCASSRLAAPYNEQFFGPGTRLTVL.

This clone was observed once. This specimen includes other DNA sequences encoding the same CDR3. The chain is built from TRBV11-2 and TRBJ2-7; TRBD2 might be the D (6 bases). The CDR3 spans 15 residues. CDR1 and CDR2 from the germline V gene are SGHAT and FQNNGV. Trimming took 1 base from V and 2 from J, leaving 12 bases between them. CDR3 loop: CASSLAGTGTYEQYF. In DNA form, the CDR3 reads TGTGCCAGCAGCTTAGCCGGGACTGGTACCTACGAGCAGTACTTC. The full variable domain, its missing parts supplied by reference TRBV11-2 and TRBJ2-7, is EAGVAQSPRYKIIEKRQSVAFWCNPISGHATLYWYQQILGQGPKLLIQFQNNGVVDDSQLPKDRFSAERLKGVDSTLKIQPAKLEDSAVYLCASSLAGTGTYEQYFGPGTRLTVT.

The CDR3 bases are TGCGCCAGCAGCCAAGACCGGGACAGCCTCTCTGGAAACACCATATATTTT. Residues: CASSQDRDSLSGNTIYF. The chain couples TRBV4-3 to TRBJ1-3; 7 bases are shared with TRBD1. V lost 0 bases and J lost 0; bases outside the gene matches: 5. The germline CDR1 and CDR2 sequences are LGHNA and YSLEER. The CDR3 is made up of 17 amino acids.

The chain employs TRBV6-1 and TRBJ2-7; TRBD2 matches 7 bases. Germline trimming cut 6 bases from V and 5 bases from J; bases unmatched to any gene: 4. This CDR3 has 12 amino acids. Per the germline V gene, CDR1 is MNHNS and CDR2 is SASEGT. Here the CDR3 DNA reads TGTGCCAGCAGCGGGGCGGGAGACGAGCAGTACTTC. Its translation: CASSGAGDEQYF.

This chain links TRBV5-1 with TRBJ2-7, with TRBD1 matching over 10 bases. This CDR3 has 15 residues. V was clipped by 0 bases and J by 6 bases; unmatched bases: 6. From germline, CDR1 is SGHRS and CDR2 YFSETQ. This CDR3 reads CASSLVGTGVREQYF. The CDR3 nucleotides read TGCGCCAGCAGCTTGGTTGGGACAGGGGTACGCGAGCAGTACTTC.

DNA for the CDR3: TGCGCCAGCAGCTTGGTCAGCGGGGTTACCTACGAGCAGTACTTC. Residues: CASSLVSGVTYEQYF. J is TRBJ2-7 and V is TRBV5-1; 7 nucleotides align to TRBD2. J gave up 2 bases and V 0 bases, and 5 bases lay outside the gene matches. Germline CDR1 reads SGHRS; CDR2 reads YFSETQ. CDR3 length: 15 residues.

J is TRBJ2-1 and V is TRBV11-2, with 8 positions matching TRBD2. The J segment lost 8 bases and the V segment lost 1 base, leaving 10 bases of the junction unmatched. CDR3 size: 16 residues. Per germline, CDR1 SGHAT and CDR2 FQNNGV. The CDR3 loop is CASSLGPLAGGDEQFF. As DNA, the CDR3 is TGTGCCAGCAGCTTAGGTCCGCTAGCGGGTGGGGATGAGCAGTTCTTC.

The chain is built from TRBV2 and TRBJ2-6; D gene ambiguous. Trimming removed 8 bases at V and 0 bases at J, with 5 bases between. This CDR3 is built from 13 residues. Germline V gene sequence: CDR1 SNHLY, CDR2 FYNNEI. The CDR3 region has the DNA TGTGCCAGCGATTTCTCTGGGGCCAACGTCCTGACTTTC. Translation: CASDFSGANVLTF.

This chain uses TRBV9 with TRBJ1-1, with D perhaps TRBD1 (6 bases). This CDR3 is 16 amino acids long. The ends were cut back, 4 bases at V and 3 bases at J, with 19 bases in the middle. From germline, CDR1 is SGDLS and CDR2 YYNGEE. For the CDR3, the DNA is TGTGCCAGCAGCCGCCAGCAGCAGGGGATGGACACTGAAGCTTTCTTT. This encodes CASSRQQQGMDTEAFF.

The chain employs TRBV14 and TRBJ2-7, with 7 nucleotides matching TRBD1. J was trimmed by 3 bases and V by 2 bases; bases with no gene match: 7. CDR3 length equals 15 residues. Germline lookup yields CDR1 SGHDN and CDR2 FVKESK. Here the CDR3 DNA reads TGTGCCAGCAGCCAATCTGGGCAGGGGGTCTACGAGCAGTACTTC. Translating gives CASSQSGQGVYEQYF.

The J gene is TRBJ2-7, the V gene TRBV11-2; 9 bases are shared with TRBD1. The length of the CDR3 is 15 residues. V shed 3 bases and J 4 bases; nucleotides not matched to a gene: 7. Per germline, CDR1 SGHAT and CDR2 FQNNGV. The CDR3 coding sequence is TGTGCCAGCAGCTTTACCGGGACAGGGATGTACGAGCAGTACTTC. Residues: CASSFTGTGMYEQYF.

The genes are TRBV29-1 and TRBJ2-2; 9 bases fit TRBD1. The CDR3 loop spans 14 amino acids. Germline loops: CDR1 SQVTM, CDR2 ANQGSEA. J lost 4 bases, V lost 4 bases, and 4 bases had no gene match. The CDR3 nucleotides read TGCAGCGTTGGGACAGGGGCCTCCACCGGGGAGCTGTTTTTT. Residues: CSVGTGASTGELFF.

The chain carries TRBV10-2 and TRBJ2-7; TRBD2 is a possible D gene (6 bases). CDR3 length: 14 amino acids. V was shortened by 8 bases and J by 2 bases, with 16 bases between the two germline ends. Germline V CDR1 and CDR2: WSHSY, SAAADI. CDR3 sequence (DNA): TGCGCCAGCCTCCAACTAGCCTCGCCCTACGAGCAGTACTTC. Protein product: CASLQLASPYEQYF.

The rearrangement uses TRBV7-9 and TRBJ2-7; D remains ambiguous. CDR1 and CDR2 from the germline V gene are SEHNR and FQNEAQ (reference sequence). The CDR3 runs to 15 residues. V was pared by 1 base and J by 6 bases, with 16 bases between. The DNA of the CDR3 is TGTGCCAGCAGCTTAGTGGGCCCGCCAGAGTTCGAGCAGTACTTC. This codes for CASSLVGPPEFEQYF.

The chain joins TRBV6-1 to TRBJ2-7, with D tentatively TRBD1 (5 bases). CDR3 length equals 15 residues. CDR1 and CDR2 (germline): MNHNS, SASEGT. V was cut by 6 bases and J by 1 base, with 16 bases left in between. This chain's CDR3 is CASRTEQNLSYEQYF. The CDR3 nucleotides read TGTGCCAGCAGGACAGAGCAAAACTTGTCCTACGAGCAGTACTTC.

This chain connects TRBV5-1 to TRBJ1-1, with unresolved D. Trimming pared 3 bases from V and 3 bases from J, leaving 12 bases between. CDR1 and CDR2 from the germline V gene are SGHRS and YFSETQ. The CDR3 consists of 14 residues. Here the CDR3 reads CASSYQDRDTEAFF. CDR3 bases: TGCGCCAGCAGCTATCAGGACCGGGACACTGAAGCTTTCTTT. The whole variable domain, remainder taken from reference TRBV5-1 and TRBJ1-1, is KAGVTQTPRYLIKTRGQQVTLSCSPISGHRSVSWYQQTPGQGLQFLFEYFSETQRNKGNFPGRFSGRQFSNSRSEMNVSTLELGDSALYLCASSYQDRDTEAFFGQGTRLTVV.